This T cell receptor beta chain derives from a study of T cell responses to AZD1222 COVID-19 vaccine (dated by TCRdb to the early 2020s). About the full investigation: AZD1222 recipients whose second dose came at about 4 weeks and those whose second dose came at about 12 weeks were combined into one group, since spike-specific TCR depth and breadth did not differ between the two schedules. Trial participants were enrolled into age subgroups of 18-55, 56-69 and 70-plus years, which contained approximately 150, 30 and 60 TCR-sequenced participants, respectively. A total of approximately 230 trial participants underwent TCR sequencing, of whom 200 to 220 received two doses of AZD1222 and about 25 received two doses of the MenACWY control vaccine. Overall study results and their limits: After two AZD1222 doses, spike-specific TCR breadth and depth were significantly higher than at day 0 and than in MenACWY recipients. Reportedly, close to half of the unique spike-specific TCRs recognized epitopes lying outside the regions that are mutated in the B.1.351 and B.1.1.7 variants. CD4 TCRs associated with the vaccine covered the entire spike protein, and the dominant responses were in regions 160-218 and 743-854. The 56-69-year group was small, and its depth increase did not reach significance, likely because of low power. Because no samples from the day 14 peak response were available, repertoires could be characterized only after the peak T cell response. Most participants were white British and females outnumbered males, and the authors suggested that clonal diversity may have been underestimated. Conclusions about previously exposed vaccinees are limited because only a handful of AZD1222 recipients were SARS-CoV-2 seropositive at baseline.

V is pruned by 4 bases and J by 4 bases, leaving 11 bases of the junction without a gene match. The CDR3 has 19 amino acids, counting the end cysteine and phenylalanine. CDR3 DNA only is kept here, 57 bases in frame from base 1. From a lookup of the germline V gene (reference sequence), CDR1 and CDR2 are LNHDA and SQIVND. Per the publication, the time point label means: baseline before first vaccination. Vaccinee samples were obtained from the UK trials COV001 and COV002, which included a single-blind randomized controlled phase 2/3 trial of AZD1222 (ChAdOx1 nCoV-19) in healthy adults. For TCRbeta chain sequencing, PBMC samples from trial participants were taken at day 0 and at day 28 after the second dose. Details on this clone: The antigen this receptor binds is unknown. No much larger clone is present one base from it, and per-base qualities are unavailable.

The CDR3 regions of human TCRbeta chains were analyzed by immunosequencing. The study's processing was this. TCRs in the repertoires were compared against a reference library of SARS-CoV-2-specific TCRs that had been generated with the MIRA antigen-specificity platform. Breadth was defined as the fraction of unique TCRs that were SARS-CoV-2-associated, and depth was defined as the fraction of total T cells that were SARS-CoV-2-associated. Using the MIRA data, every spike-specific TCR was mapped to the spike region that the TCR reacted to and assigned to either a CD4 or a CD8 class. Log10-transformed breadth and depth values were compared by one-way ANOVA with Sidak's multiple comparisons tests. TCRdb took over this immuneACCESS table, retaining in-frame rearrangements with V and J assigned. Such tables are incomplete; in checked studies, under half of the missing clones stem from an unresolved V gene, and the remainder is unexplained. Clonal size and the V and J genes are those of that table, whereas D and trimming came from the DNA. In all, the sample holds about 100,000 clones, and 80% to 95% of those were seen once. The ten biggest clones cover around 1.7% of the sample.

This sequence uses TRBV19 and TRBJ2-1, and 15 junction bases match TRBD2. The TCR originated in an adult in good health. The sequencing used peripheral blood, collected on day 0 of AZD1222 vaccination. The CDR3 protein is CASSTPLGLAGGTYNEQFF. The nucleotide sequence reads as follows: TGTGCCAGTAGTACCCCTCTGGGACTAGCGGGAGGAACATACAATGAGCAGTTCTTC.